A selection of T cell receptor beta chains follows, all from one sample in a study of radiotherapy plus CTLA-4 blockade in lung cancer. Only in-frame clones appear in the TCRdb table, and some are missing; sequencing was by immunoSEQ multiplex PCR. The sample holds about 28,000 clones, roughly 80% seen once. The sequencing here drew on peripheral blood, taken from a patient treated with radiotherapy plus ipilimumab. These receptors were obtained from a human donor with non-small cell lung cancer who had stable disease on radiotherapy plus ipilimumab. The CDR3 runs from the conserved cysteine through the conserved F or W. Each record gives: J gene, D gene, V gene, clone size, CDR3 DNA, CDR3 protein. D genes are given only for firm matches. Where a row states a size, it is once, few, many or the class of an expanded clone; other rows omit it.

J: TRBJ2-5
D: .
V: TRBV7-9
size: .
DNA: TGTGCCAGCAGCTTTAAAGAGACCCAGTACTTC
CDR3: CASSFKETQYF

J: TRBJ1-1
D: .
V: TRBV5-1
size: .
DNA: TGCGCCAGCAGCTTGGTCGGAGAACTCAACACTGAAGCTTTCTTT
CDR3: CASSLVGELNTEAFF

J: TRBJ1-4
D: .
V: TRBV7-2
size: .
DNA: TGTGCCAGCAGCCAAAACGGGGGGCCCAGTAATGAAAAACTGTTTTTT
CDR3: CASSQNGGPSNEKLFF

J: TRBJ1-1
D: .
V: TRBV5-4
size: .
DNA: TGTGCCAGCAGCCGACAGGACACTGAAGCTTTCTTT
CDR3: CASSRQDTEAFF

J: TRBJ2-3
D: TRBD2
V: TRBV29-1
size: .
DNA: TGCAGCGTTGAAGACGGACTAGCCGTCGCAGATACGCAGTATTTT
CDR3: CSVEDGLAVADTQYF

J: TRBJ2-3
D: .
V: TRBV6-4
size: .
DNA: TGTGCCAGCAGTTACAGACGCACAGATACGCAGTATTTT
CDR3: CASSYRRTDTQYF

J: TRBJ1-5
D: .
V: TRBV2
size: .
DNA: TGTGCCAGCAGTGCTCTTTCAGGACCCAATCAGCCCCAGCATTTT
CDR3: CASSALSGPNQPQHF

J: TRBJ2-5
D: .
V: TRBV19
size: once
DNA: TGTGCCAGTAGTATTGGAGGGGCAGGGGAGACCCAGTACTTC
CDR3: CASSIGGAGETQYF

J: TRBJ2-5
D: TRBD2
V: TRBV11-2
size: .
DNA: TGTGCCAGCAGCCCAAGCCCCGGGACTAGCGGGGGAGAGACCCAGTACTTC
CDR3: CASSPSPGTSGGETQYF

J: TRBJ1-2
D: TRBD1
V: TRBV4-1
size: .
DNA: TGCGCCAGCAGCCAAGGGGCAGGGGGCGGACTGGACTATGGCTACACCTTC
CDR3: CASSQGAGGGLDYGYTF

J: TRBJ1-6
D: .
V: TRBV6-4
size: .
DNA: TGTGCCAGCAGAGACAAAGGGGGGGCGATGAATTCACCCCTCCACTTT
CDR3: CASRDKGGAMNSPLHF

J: TRBJ1-6
D: TRBD1
V: TRBV11-2
size: .
DNA: TGTGCCAGCAGCCCCCCCGGGACAGTAAATTCACCCCTCCACTTT
CDR3: CASSPPGTVNSPLHF

J: TRBJ2-2
D: .
V: TRBV5-1
size: .
DNA: TGCGCCAGCAGCGGGAGCATGACGAACACCGGGGAGCTGTTTTTT
CDR3: CASSGSMTNTGELFF

J: TRBJ2-3
D: TRBD1
V: TRBV5-1
size: .
DNA: TGCGCCAGCAGCTTCTTCACAGGGGGCCGCACAGATACGCAGTATTTT
CDR3: CASSFFTGGRTDTQYF

J: TRBJ2-4
D: TRBD1
V: TRBV5-1
size: .
DNA: TGCGCCAGCAGCCCTCAGACGGCGGGACAGGGTTATCACATTCAGTACTTC
CDR3: CASSPQTAGQGYHIQYF

J: TRBJ1-4
D: TRBD1
V: TRBV27
size: .
DNA: TGTGCCAGCAGTTTATCGTATGGGGGGACAGGGACTAATGAAAAACTGTTTTTT
CDR3: CASSLSYGGTGTNEKLFF

J: TRBJ1-2
D: .
V: TRBV9
size: .
DNA: TGTGCCAGCAGCCCCCAGCCGGGAAATTATGGCTACACCTTC
CDR3: CASSPQPGNYGYTF

J: TRBJ1-5
D: .
V: TRBV7-2
size: .
DNA: TGTGCCAGCAGCTTAGAAAGGGGGTTGAAGCCCCAGCATTTT
CDR3: CASSLERGLKPQHF

J: TRBJ1-1
D: .
V: TRBV6-5
size: .
DNA: TGTGCCAGCAGTTACCCGCCTCGTGAAGCTTTCTTT
CDR3: CASSYPPREAFF

J: TRBJ2-3
D: .
V: TRBV2
size: .
DNA: TGTGCCAGCAGCCCCAGCACAGATACGCAGTATTTT
CDR3: CASSPSTDTQYF

J: TRBJ2-2
D: .
V: TRBV5-1
size: few
DNA: TGCGCCAGCAGCTTGAGGACAACGAACACCGGGGAGCTGTTTTTT
CDR3: CASSLRTTNTGELFF

J: TRBJ1-1
D: .
V: TRBV6-1
size: .
DNA: TGTGCCAGCAGTTCCACAGTGAACACTGAAGCTTTCTTT
CDR3: CASSSTVNTEAFF

J: TRBJ1-2
D: .
V: TRBV9
size: few
DNA: TGTGCCAGCAGCGTGGCGGGAGGGGGCTACACCTTC
CDR3: CASSVAGGGYTF

J: TRBJ2-2
D: .
V: TRBV7-7
size: .
DNA: TGTGCCAGCAGCTTAGATTATCTGAGTACCTCGAACACCGGGGAGCTGTTTTTT
CDR3: CASSLDYLSTSNTGELFF

J: TRBJ1-6
D: .
V: TRBV15
size: .
DNA: TGTGCCACCAGCAGAGATGACAGAGATAATTCACCCCTCCACTTT
CDR3: CATSRDDRDNSPLHF

J: TRBJ2-5
D: .
V: TRBV21-1
size: .
DNA: TGTGCCAGCAGCCACCCCGGCAGGACAGGGGGGGAGACCCAGTACTTC
CDR3: CASSHPGRTGGETQYF

J: TRBJ2-5
D: TRBD2
V: TRBV7-8
size: .
DNA: TGTGCCAGCAGCTTAGGAATCGGTAGCGGGGGGCTAGGGGAGACCCAGTACTTC
CDR3: CASSLGIGSGGLGETQYF

J: TRBJ1-2
D: .
V: TRBV10-3
size: .
DNA: TGTGCCATCAAAGGGGCCGGCGGCTATGGCTACACCTTC
CDR3: CAIKGAGGYGYTF

J: TRBJ1-2
D: .
V: TRBV19
size: .
DNA: TGTGCCAGTAGTCCTCGGAGAGAAGCCGGCTACACCTTC
CDR3: CASSPRREAGYTF

J: TRBJ2-2
D: .
V: TRBV14
size: .
DNA: TGTGCCAGCAAACCTTCCGGGACCATCCTGGGGGAGCTGTTTTTT
CDR3: CASKPSGTILGELFF

J: TRBJ2-5
D: .
V: TRBV28
size: .
DNA: TGTGCCAGCAGTGGGGGGAGGCTAGAGACCCAGTACTTC
CDR3: CASSGGRLETQYF

J: TRBJ1-6
D: .
V: TRBV18
size: .
DNA: TGTGCCAGCTCACTCGAGAGCTCCTATAATTCACCCCTCCACTTT
CDR3: CASSLESSYNSPLHF

J: TRBJ1-4
D: TRBD1
V: TRBV29-1
size: .
DNA: TGCAGCTCCCTAGGGGGACAGAATAATGAAAAACTGTTTTTT
CDR3: CSSLGGQNNEKLFF

J: TRBJ1-5
D: .
V: TRBV11-2
size: .
DNA: TGTGCCAGCAGCTTAATGAGGGACCAGCCCCAGCATTTT
CDR3: CASSLMRDQPQHF

J: TRBJ1-2
D: TRBD1
V: TRBV29-1
size: .
DNA: TGCAGCGGGAGAAGGGTGGGACAGGGGGCGGACTATGGCTACACCTTC
CDR3: CSGRRVGQGADYGYTF

J: TRBJ2-2
D: .
V: TRBV30
size: .
DNA: TGTGCCTGGAGTGTACCCGACACCGGGGAGCTGTTTTTT
CDR3: CAWSVPDTGELFF

J: TRBJ2-2
D: .
V: TRBV5-1
size: .
DNA: TGCGCCAGCAGCCGACAGGTCTCGAACACCGGGGAGCTGTTTTTT
CDR3: CASSRQVSNTGELFF

J: TRBJ1-1
D: .
V: TRBV6-5
size: .
DNA: TGTGCCAGCAGGCGGGACGGACTGAACACTGAAGCTTTCTTT
CDR3: CASRRDGLNTEAFF

J: TRBJ1-1
D: .
V: TRBV21-1
size: .
DNA: TGTGCCAGCAGCAAACTACCAGTCCAAGAGGGTATGAACACTGAAGCTTTCTTT
CDR3: CASSKLPVQEGMNTEAFF

J: TRBJ1-6
D: .
V: TRBV6-5
size: .
DNA: TGTGCCAGCAGTTACTCCCCCGGCAGGCTCGATTCACCCCTCCACTTT
CDR3: CASSYSPGRLDSPLHF

J: TRBJ1-1
D: TRBD1
V: TRBV5-1
size: once
DNA: TGCGCCAGCAGCCAACAGGGGGCGGTGAACACTGAAGCTTTCTTT
CDR3: CASSQQGAVNTEAFF

J: TRBJ2-3
D: .
V: TRBV25-1
size: .
DNA: TGTGCCAGCACTGAAAGGTTATCGAAAGGGACAGATACGCAGTATTTT
CDR3: CASTERLSKGTDTQYF

J: TRBJ2-7
D: .
V: TRBV19
size: few
DNA: TGTGCCAGTAGTACATCCTCCGGGAGAGGCTTTGGGGAGCAGTACTTC
CDR3: CASSTSSGRGFGEQYF

J: TRBJ1-2
D: .
V: TRBV6-5
size: .
DNA: TGTGCCAGCAGCTTCGGGGACCTCTATGGCTACACCTTC
CDR3: CASSFGDLYGYTF

J: TRBJ2-5
D: .
V: TRBV10-1
size: .
DNA: TGCGCCAGCAGTGGGTCTGGGCGACAAGAGACCCAGTACTTC
CDR3: CASSGSGRQETQYF

J: TRBJ2-3
D: .
V: TRBV11-2
size: .
DNA: TGTGCCAGCAGCTTGGATCCGACCCACACAGATACGCAGTATTTT
CDR3: CASSLDPTHTDTQYF

J: TRBJ1-6
D: TRBD1
V: TRBV7-2
size: .
DNA: TGTGCCAGCAGTCCGGGACAGGGGATTAATTCACCCCTCCACTTT
CDR3: CASSPGQGINSPLHF

J: TRBJ1-2
D: TRBD1
V: TRBV5-1
size: .
DNA: TGCGCCAGCAGCTTCGGGACAGGGCCATCTAACTATGGCTACACCTTC
CDR3: CASSFGTGPSNYGYTF

J: TRBJ1-2
D: .
V: TRBV11-2
size: .
DNA: TGTGCCAGCAGCTTAGACGGGGGGGGCTACACCTTC
CDR3: CASSLDGGGYTF

J: TRBJ2-3
D: TRBD2
V: TRBV6-5
size: .
DNA: TGTGCCAGCAGCCGACTAGCGGGGGGCCCAGATACGCAGTATTTT
CDR3: CASSRLAGGPDTQYF

J: TRBJ2-6
D: TRBD2
V: TRBV5-1
size: few
DNA: TGCGCCAGCAGCCCGGACCCCAGGGAGGGAGGGGCCAACGTCCTGACTTTC
CDR3: CASSPDPREGGANVLTF

J: TRBJ2-5
D: TRBD1
V: TRBV4-1
size: .
DNA: TGCGCCAGCAGCCAATCCAGGGGGCCCAATCAAGAGACCCAGTACTTC
CDR3: CASSQSRGPNQETQYF

J: TRBJ1-3
D: .
V: TRBV4-1
size: .
DNA: TGCGCCAGCAGCCCCGAAGCCCAAGGAAACACCATATATTTT
CDR3: CASSPEAQGNTIYF

J: TRBJ1-4
D: TRBD1
V: TRBV2
size: .
DNA: TGTGCCAGCAGAGCCCAGGGGGGACGGGAAAAACTGTTTTTT
CDR3: CASRAQGGREKLFF

J: TRBJ1-6
D: .
V: TRBV30
size: .
DNA: TGTGCCTGGAGTGTAGCCAGGGGTAATTCACCCCTCCACTTT
CDR3: CAWSVARGNSPLHF

J: TRBJ1-2
D: .
V: TRBV21-1
size: .
DNA: TGTGCCAGCCGGGGGGGACTCTACACCTTC
CDR3: CASRGGLYTF

J: TRBJ2-7
D: TRBD1
V: TRBV4-3
size: .
DNA: TGCGCCAGCAGCCAGCAGGGGGCTGGATCCTACGAGCAGTACTTC
CDR3: CASSQQGAGSYEQYF

J: TRBJ1-1
D: .
V: TRBV10-3
size: once
DNA: TGTGCCATCAGTGAGTCAAAAGGGGGCACTGAAGCTTTCTTT
CDR3: CAISESKGGTEAFF